The 27 T cell receptor beta chains given below trace back to one sample, sequenced in a study of identical twins. Via MiXCR, TCRdb re-called the 5' RACE reads, giving one row per CDR3 protein. Of around 280,000 distinct CDR3 sequences in the sample, around 8.8% were seen once. This sample also appeared in a second study, on yellow fever vaccine responses in identical twins.

The source material was memory (CD45RO+) T cells sorted from blood. The receptors here all came from a young woman in good health.

The chain joins TRBV7-8 to TRBJ2-1, with D uncertain. The CDR3 contains 13 residues. Trimming stripped 7 bases from V and 10 bases from J, with 17 bases between. CDR1 SGHVS and CDR2 FQNEAQ come from the germline V gene. DNA for the CDR3: TGTGCCAGCACCCTTAGTGGGTCCCTCGAGCAGTTCTTC. The encoded protein is CASTLSGSLEQFF.

This clonotype has ten or more counts. The chain joins TRBV5-1 to TRBJ1-3, with 7 bases lining up with TRBD1. The germline CDR1 and CDR2 sequences are SGHRS and YFSETQ. Trimming at V came to 3 bases and at J to 4 bases, leaving 7 bases not matched to a gene. The CDR3 runs 15 residues. This CDR3 reads CASSYSPGQGNTIYF. The CDR3 DNA is TGCGCCAGCAGCTACTCCCCGGGACAGGGAAACACCATATATTTT.

This clonotype was recorded a few times. CDR3 in amino acids: CASSYQGEQYF. The CDR3 nucleotides read TGTGCCAGCAGTTACCAGGGGGAGCAGTATTTT. V usage is TRBV2 and J usage is TRBJ2-3; 7 nucleotides align to TRBD1. The germline V gene has CDR1 SNHLY and CDR2 FYNNEI. The CDR3 spans 11 residues. The ends lost 5 bases at V and 11 bases at J; junction bases unmatched: 4.

The chain carries TRBV2 and TRBJ1-2; tentative D call: TRBD1 (6 bases). The CDR3 runs 13 residues. Trimming stripped 4 bases from V and 3 bases from J, with 9 bases between. Germline V gene sequence: CDR1 SNHLY, CDR2 FYNNEI. The CDR3 spells CASSAYRDYGYTF. The DNA for the CDR3 is TGTGCCAGCAGTGCCTACAGGGACTATGGCTACACCTTC.

The CDR3 spells CASSFQGSTGNTIYF. DNA for the CDR3: TGTGCCAGCAGTTTTCAGGGCTCCACTGGAAACACCATATATTTT. The chain uses TRBV6-5 and TRBJ1-3; tentative D call: TRBD1 (5 bases). Trimming removed 4 bases from V and 2 bases from J, with 12 bases in between. Germline assignment: CDR1 MNHEY and CDR2 SVGAGI. The CDR3 is 15 residues long.

This clonotype was seen many times. The chain joins TRBV5-8 to TRBJ2-5, with TRBD1 matching 7 bases. J lost 4 bases, V lost 4 bases, and 7 bases had no gene match. This CDR3 spans 14 amino acids. CDR1 and CDR2 from the germline V gene are SGHTS and YDEGEE. The CDR3 coding sequence is TGTGCCAGCAGCCCGGGACAGAGAACAGAGACCCAGTACTTC. As protein: CASSPGQRTETQYF.

The rearrangement joins TRBV20-1 to TRBJ2-7, with D unresolved. V shed 3 bases and J shed 6 bases, with 18 bases lying between them. The CDR3 is 14 amino acids. Germline V gene lookup returns CDR1 DFQATT and CDR2 SNEGSKA (reference sequence). The DNA for the CDR3 is TGCAGTGCTAGTCCCGGGCTCCGTGCCGTCGAGCAGTACGTC. This sequence encodes CSASPGLRAVEQYV.

The chain couples TRBV24-1 to TRBJ2-2; no clear D. The germline gives CDR1 KGHDR, CDR2 SFDVKD. This CDR3 has 11 residues. V was shortened by 8 bases and J by 3 bases, with 3 bases between the two germline ends. As DNA, the CDR3 is TGTGCCACCACGGACACCGGGGAGCTGTTTTTT. Translation gives CATTDTGELFF.

This clonotype was seen at least ten times. Possible read error: a much larger clone is one base away. The chain uses TRBV12-3 or TRBV12-4 and TRBJ2-1; D is unclear. This CDR3 comprises 18 residues. CDR3 DNA: TGTGCCTGCAGTTTATCCCCGCCTCCGCGCCCCCTCTACAATGAGCAGTTCTTC. The encoded protein is CACSLSPPPRPLYNEQFF.

This clonotype has ten or more counts. The chain joins TRBV5-1 to TRBJ1-2; no clear D gene. Trimming stripped 3 bases from V and 4 bases from J, with 16 bases between. The CDR3 spans 15 residues. Germline V gene sequence: CDR1 SGHRS, CDR2 YFSETQ. Written as DNA, the CDR3 is TGCGCCAGCAGCTCCAGCTGGATGACCCCCTATGGCTACACCTTC. Encoded protein: CASSSSWMTPYGYTF.

The sample holds many counts of this clonotype. The CDR3 sequence: CASSYAGTVGTDTQYF. The CDR3 nucleotides read TGTGCCAGCAGTTACGCCGGGACAGTGGGCACAGATACGCAGTATTTT. The chain employs TRBV6-5 and TRBJ2-3, with 7 positions matching TRBD1. Losses at the gene ends were 2 bases for V and 1 base for J; bases not matched to a gene: 6. Germline assignment: CDR1 MNHEY and CDR2 SVGAGI. This CDR3 has 16 residues.

This clonotype has more than one count but fewer than ten. The chain employs TRBV6-5 and TRBJ2-6; D is unresolved. The CDR3 contains 12 residues. The ends were cut back, 10 bases at V and 1 base at J, with 5 bases in the middle. Germline-derived CDR1 and CDR2 are MNHEY and SVGAGI. As DNA, the CDR3 is TGTGCCACTCAATCTGGGGCCAACGTCCTGACTTTC. Its protein product is CATQSGANVLTF.

The CDR3 is CATSDLGQGPNEQFF. CDR3 DNA sequence: TGTGCCACCAGTGACCTAGGACAGGGTCCCAATGAGCAGTTCTTC. The chain combines TRBV24-1 with TRBJ2-1; 8 nucleotides match TRBD1. Germline V lookup: CDR1 KGHDR, CDR2 SFDVKD. Trimming at V came to 4 bases and at J to 6 bases, leaving 7 bases not matched to a gene. This CDR3 comprises 15 residues.

The chain links TRBV9 to TRBJ2-7, with TRBD2 matching over 8 bases. Germline CDR1 SGDLS, CDR2 YYNGEE. The CDR3 sequence is 16 residues long. CDR3 bases: TGTGCTTCCTACTGGACTAGCAACCCGATCTCCTACGAGCAGTACTTC. Translation: CASYWTSNPISYEQYF. The whole variable domain, remainder taken from reference TRBV9 and TRBJ2-7, is DSGVTQTPKHLITATGQRVTLRCSPRSGDLSVYWYQQSLDQGLQFLIQYYNGEERAKGNILERFSAQQFPDLHSELNLSSLELGDSALYFCASYWTSNPISYEQYFGPGTRLTVT.

The chain has TRBV2 and TRBJ2-3, with 13 bases that match TRBD2. Germline loops: CDR1 SNHLY, CDR2 FYNNEI. The CDR3 has 16 amino acids. J was trimmed by 0 bases and V by 9 bases; bases with no gene match: 6. The CDR3 DNA reads TGTGCCAGTCGGACTAGCGGGAGTCTAAGCACAGATACGCAGTATTTT. Amino acid sequence: CASRTSGSLSTDTQYF.

The chain links TRBV12-3 or TRBV12-4 to TRBJ1-4; perhaps TRBD1 as D (6 bases). The CDR3 has 18 residues. V dropped 3 bases and J dropped 2 bases, with 19 bases sitting between them. The CDR3 region has the DNA TGTGCCAGCAGTTTCCAATCGAGGGGGTTGAAGACTAATGAAAAACTGTTTTTT. It specifies CASSFQSRGLKTNEKLFF.

This clonotype was seen many times. The V and J genes are TRBV5-6 and TRBJ2-5; TRBD2 is a possible D gene (6 bases). Trimming pared 5 bases from V and 7 bases from J, leaving 15 bases between. The CDR3 runs 13 residues. The germline V gene has CDR1 SGHDT and CDR2 YYEEEE. Written as DNA, the CDR3 is TGTGCCAGCAGGGACTGGAGGAGGGGGACCCAGTACTTC. This encodes CASRDWRRGTQYF. Full variable domain (rest looked up from reference TRBV5-6 and TRBJ2-5): DAGVTQSPTHLIKTRGQQVTLRCSPKSGHDTVSWYQQALGQGPQFIFQYYEEEERQRGNFPDRFSGHQFPNYSSELNVNALLLGDSALYLCASRDWRRGTQYFGPGTRLLVL.

The chain joins TRBV13 to TRBJ2-1; possible D gene TRBD1, 6 bases. The CDR3 is 22 residues long. Trimming removed 5 bases at V and 5 bases at J, with 37 bases between. Per the germline V gene, CDR1 is PRHDT and CDR2 is FYEKMQ (reference sequence). The CDR3 DNA is TGTGCCAGCAGCCCCCCCCCCCAGGGGCCGCGAGGGATTGTCGGCGATAACAATGAGCAGTTCTTC. Protein sequence: CASSPPPQGPRGIVGDNNEQFF. The full variable domain, completed using reference TRBV13 and TRBJ2-1, is AAGVIQSPRHLIKEKRETATLKCYPIPRHDTVYWYQQGPGQDPQFLISFYEKMQSDKGSIPDRFSAQQFSDYHSELNMSSLELGDSALYFCASSPPPQGPRGIVGDNNEQFFGPGTRLTVL.

This clonotype was observed a few times. The chain carries TRBV5-1 and TRBJ2-5; D is undetermined. V was cut by 4 bases and J by 5 bases, with 15 bases left in between. CDR1 and CDR2 (germline): SGHRS, YFSETQ. This CDR3 has 14 residues. The CDR3 loop reads CASSPGGPAETQYF. DNA for the CDR3: TGCGCCAGCAGCCCGGGTGGACCAGCGGAGACCCAGTACTTC.

This clonotype was recorded at least ten times. The CDR3 here is CASSSPTGRYEQYF. Here the CDR3 DNA reads TGTGCCAGCAGTTCCCCGACAGGCCGCTACGAGCAGTACTTC. The J gene is TRBJ2-7, the V gene TRBV28, with D possibly matching TRBD1 (6 bases). The length of the CDR3 is 14 residues. Between the trimmed V and J ends, which lost 4 bases and 3 bases, there was a span of 13 bases. Germline CDR1 MDHEN, CDR2 SYDVKM.

This clonotype was observed a handful of times. This chain uses TRBV2 with TRBJ2-5; tentatively, D is TRBD1 (6 bases). V dropped 5 bases and J dropped 4 bases, with 17 bases sitting between them. The CDR3 extends over 15 amino acids. Germline loops: CDR1 SNHLY, CDR2 FYNNEI. The CDR3 coding sequence is TGTGCCAGCAGTAGTACAGGGAGTGATGGAGAGACCCAGTACTTC. Translated, it gives CASSSTGSDGETQYF.

The sample holds a few counts of this clonotype. The chain employs TRBV3-1 and TRBJ1-5; no firm D call. The germline V gene has CDR1 LGHDT and CDR2 YNNKEL (reference sequence). This CDR3 has 11 amino acids. V lost 0 bases to trimming and J lost 9 bases, with 3 bases between them. The CDR3 coding sequence is TGTGCCAGCAGCCAAGATGGGCCCCAGCATTTT. The encoded protein is CASSQDGPQHF.

The chain employs TRBV20-1 and TRBJ2-1; D might be TRBD1 or TRBD2, each matching 6 bases. In germline, CDR1 is DFQATT, CDR2 SNEGSKA (reference sequence). V was cut by 0 bases and J by 10 bases, with 16 bases left in between. CDR3 size: 14 residues. The CDR3 DNA reads as TGCAGTGCTAGAGATTCCCTCCGGGGGCTCGAGCAGTTCTTC. It encodes CSARDSLRGLEQFF.

This clonotype was observed many times. The chain has TRBV24-1 and TRBJ2-6; 9 nucleotides agree with TRBD1. The CDR3 is 16 residues long. Germline CDR1 KGHDR, CDR2 SFDVKD. The ends lost 4 bases at V and 2 bases at J; junction bases unmatched: 2. DNA for the CDR3: TGTGCCACCAGTGAAACAGGGGGCCCTGGGGCCAACGTCCTGACTTTC. This gives the protein CATSETGGPGANVLTF.

Many counts were recorded for this clonotype. This chain links TRBV28 with TRBJ1-6; possibly TRBD1 for D (6 bases). Germline CDR1 and CDR2: MDHEN and SYDVKM. There are 13 residues in the CDR3. The V end lost 8 bases, the J end lost 10 bases, and 15 bases lay between the germline ends. The DNA for the CDR3 is TGTGCCAGCGGATACTACAGGGACTCACCCCTCCACTTT. This encodes CASGYYRDSPLHF. The entire variable domain, with the rest obtained from reference TRBV28 and TRBJ1-6, is as follows: DVKVTQSSRYLVKRTGEKVFLECVQDMDHENMFWYRQDPGLGLRLIYFSYDVKMKEKGDIPEGYSVSREKKERFSLILESASTNQTSMYLCASGYYRDSPLHFGNGTRLTVT.

This clonotype has only a few counts. The chain is built from TRBV18 and TRBJ2-2; 7 bases are shared with TRBD1. The CDR3 covers 15 residues. The J segment lost 4 bases and the V segment lost 2 bases, leaving 4 bases of the junction unmatched. Germline V gene lookup returns CDR1 KGHSH and CDR2 LQKENI. CDR3: CASSPRGQITGELFF. In DNA form, the CDR3 reads TGTGCCAGCTCACCAAGGGGGCAAATCACCGGGGAGCTGTTTTTT.

This clonotype was counted ten times or more. The chain joins TRBV20-1 to TRBJ2-5; 8 bases line up with TRBD2. The CDR3 spans 12 residues. From germline, CDR1 is DFQATT and CDR2 SNEGSKA (reference sequence). V lost 5 bases and J lost 5; bases outside the gene matches: 4. The CDR3 nucleotides are TGCAGTGCTCCCCGACTAGCGGAGACCCAGTACTTC. Protein: CSAPRLAETQYF.